These 30 T cell receptor beta chains were sequenced from one sample in a study of T cell responses to AZD1222 COVID-19 vaccine. Profiling relied on immunoSEQ multiplex PCR, and the TCRdb table lists in-frame clones only, not all of them. The table records roughly 75,000 clones, about 83% of them present only once. This specimen was peripheral blood, taken on day 0 of AZD1222 vaccination. Every receptor here comes from an adult in good health.

V is TRBV5-1 and J is TRBJ2-7; unclear D gene. The germline V gene encodes CDR1 SGHRS and CDR2 YFSETQ. This CDR3 region has 14 residues. The V end lost 0 bases, the J end lost 3 bases, and 10 bases lay between the germline ends. CDR3 in DNA: TGCGCCAGCAGCTTGGGCCAGAATAACTACGAGCAGTACTTC. This codes for CASSLGQNNYEQYF. Drawing the rest from reference TRBV5-1 and TRBJ2-7, the complete variable domain is KAGVTQTPRYLIKTRGQQVTLSCSPISGHRSVSWYQQTPGQGLQFLFEYFSETQRNKGNFPGRFSGRQFSNSRSEMNVSTLELGDSALYLCASSLGQNNYEQYFGPGTRLTVT.

The rearrangement uses TRBV5-1 and TRBJ1-3; possibly TRBD1 for D (6 bases). Germline loops: CDR1 SGHRS, CDR2 YFSETQ. Trimming removed 2 bases from V and 0 bases from J, with 12 bases in between. The CDR3 consists of 16 residues. This CDR3 is CASSLTGISSGNTIYF. DNA of the CDR3: TGCGCCAGCAGCTTAACAGGGATCTCCTCTGGAAACACCATATATTTT.

This chain connects TRBV12-3 or TRBV12-4 to TRBJ1-1; D call uncertain. Between the trimmed V and J ends, which lost 8 bases and 2 bases, there was a span of 12 bases. CDR3 length: 13 residues. CDR3 sequence: CASGFQSNTEAFF. The CDR3, as DNA: TGTGCCAGCGGGTTTCAGAGCAACACTGAAGCTTTCTTT.

The rearrangement joins TRBV10-2 to TRBJ2-1; tentatively, D is TRBD1 (5 bases). CDR3 size: 15 residues. Trimming removed 4 bases at V and 1 base at J, with 11 bases between. The germline CDR1 and CDR2 sequences are WSHSY and SAAADI. The CDR3 bases are TGCGCCAGCAGTGGGACAACCAATTCCTACAATGAGCAGTTCTTC. This encodes CASSGTTNSYNEQFF.

The chain recombines TRBV7-9 with TRBJ1-6, with TRBD1 matching over 7 bases. Germline V gene lookup returns CDR1 SEHNR and CDR2 FQNEAQ (reference sequence). The CDR3 sequence is 14 residues long. The J segment lost 7 bases and the V segment lost 7 bases, leaving 7 bases of the junction unmatched. The CDR3 protein is CASTQGGINSPLHF. The CDR3 region has the DNA TGTGCCAGCACCCAGGGGGGGATCAATTCACCCCTCCACTTT. The full variable domain, in which reference TRBV7-9 and TRBJ1-6 provide the parts outside the CDR3, is DTGVSQNPRHKITKRGQNVTFRCDPISEHNRLYWYRQTLGQGPEFLTYFQNEAQLEKSRLLSDRFSAERPKGSFSTLEIQRTEQGDSAMYLCASTQGGINSPLHFGNGTRLTVT.

The gene calls are TRBV28 and TRBJ1-5; D is perhaps TRBD1 (6 bases). Germline V CDR1 and CDR2: MDHEN, SYDVKM. Between the trimmed V and J ends, which lost 2 bases and 2 bases, there was a span of 7 bases. The CDR3 sequence is 14 residues long. The CDR3 DNA reads as TGTGCCAGCAGTTTACGACAGGGCAATCAGCCCCAGCATTTT. It encodes CASSLRQGNQPQHF.

In this sample, this clone turned up once. The chain links TRBV11-1 to TRBJ1-5, with D hard to call. Trimming took off 0 bases at V and 3 bases at J, with 3 bases between the two ends. Germline V lookup: CDR1 SGHAT, CDR2 FQDESV (reference sequence). The CDR3 is made up of 13 amino acids. CDR3 residues: CASSLAINQPQHF. The CDR3 DNA reads TGTGCCAGCAGCTTAGCGATCAATCAGCCCCAGCATTTT.

The CDR3 region has the DNA TGTGCCAGCAGCTTAGGAGCCTCGGGGGGGCAAGAGACCCAGTACTTC. Translating gives CASSLGASGGQETQYF. V usage is TRBV11-2 and J usage is TRBJ2-5, with 8 bases fitting TRBD2. With 1 base clipped from V and 2 bases from J, the junction kept 6 bases outside the gene matches. Germline CDR1 is SGHAT and CDR2 is FQNNGV. The CDR3 runs 16 residues.

The CDR3 nucleotides are TGTGCCAGTAGTACGGACAGGAATTCACCCCTCCACTTT. This translates into CASSTDRNSPLHF. The rearrangement links TRBV19 to TRBJ1-6, with TRBD1 matching over 7 bases. The CDR3 sequence is 13 residues long. J gave up 7 bases and V 4 bases, and 1 base lay outside the gene matches. From germline, CDR1 is LNHDA and CDR2 SQIVND (reference sequence).

The CDR3 is CASSEQGQDSPLHF. CDR3 nucleotide sequence: TGTGCCAGCAGCGAACAGGGTCAGGACTCACCCCTCCACTTT. This chain connects TRBV9 to TRBJ1-6; TRBD1 might be the D (6 bases). Germline CDR1 SGDLS, CDR2 YYNGEE. CDR3 length equals 14 residues. V dropped 3 bases and J dropped 10 bases, with 14 bases sitting between them.

The chain's CDR3 is CASSFRATEAFF. The CDR3 coding sequence is TGTGCCAGCAGCTTCAGGGCTACTGAAGCTTTCTTT. This rearrangement joins TRBV7-9 to TRBJ1-1; TRBD1 is a possible D gene (5 bases). Germline assignment: CDR1 SEHNR and CDR2 FQNEAQ (reference sequence). Trimming took 3 bases from V and 5 from J, leaving 7 bases between them. The CDR3 sequence is 12 residues long. The variable domain in full, completed from reference TRBV7-9 and TRBJ1-1, reads DTGVSQNPRHKITKRGQNVTFRCDPISEHNRLYWYRQTLGQGPEFLTYFQNEAQLEKSRLLSDRFSAERPKGSFSTLEIQRTEQGDSAMYLCASSFRATEAFFGQGTRLTVV.

This clone was counted a single time. The chain combines TRBV2 with TRBJ2-7, with 8 bases identical to TRBD1. The length of the CDR3 is 14 residues. J gave up 2 bases and V 6 bases, and 6 bases lay outside the gene matches. Germline CDR1 and CDR2: SNHLY and FYNNEI. The CDR3 loop reads CASSGEQGAYEQYF. CDR3 nucleotides: TGTGCCAGCAGCGGCGAACAGGGGGCCTACGAGCAGTACTTC.

The gene calls are TRBV28 and TRBJ1-1; possible D gene TRBD1, 6 bases. Germline-derived CDR1 and CDR2 are MDHEN and SYDVKM. The CDR3 extends over 13 amino acids. Trimming left V 5 bases short and J 10 bases short, with 17 bases between. CDR3 sequence reads: CASSLQDSRGAFF. Here the CDR3 DNA reads TGTGCCAGCAGTCTCCAGGACAGCCGGGGAGCTTTCTTT. Complete variable domain (other parts from reference TRBV28 and TRBJ1-1): DVKVTQSSRYLVKRTGEKVFLECVQDMDHENMFWYRQDPGLGLRLIYFSYDVKMKEKGDIPEGYSVSREKKERFSLILESASTNQTSMYLCASSLQDSRGAFFGQGTRLTVV.

This chain uses TRBV18 with TRBJ1-5; weak D call: TRBD1 (5 bases). Trimming removed 11 bases from V and 4 bases from J, with 15 bases in between. Germline values: CDR1 KGHSH, CDR2 LQKENI. The CDR3 has 13 amino acids. CDR3 DNA: TGTGCCGGCGCAGCACAGGTTAATCAGCCCCAGCATTTT. Translated, it gives CAGAAQVNQPQHF.

The chain combines TRBV21-1 with TRBJ1-3. TRBV21-1 is a pseudogene. The CDR3 has 13 amino acids. The CDR3 protein is CASGRYSGNTIYF. The DNA for the CDR3 is TGTGCCAGCGGACGTTACTCTGGAAACACCATATATTTT.

The rearrangement uses TRBV7-2 and TRBJ1-5, with D perhaps TRBD1 (6 bases). V was pared by 2 bases and J by 8 bases, with 10 bases between. CDR3 length: 13 amino acids. Germline V gene lookup returns CDR1 SGHTA and CDR2 FQGNSA. This chain's CDR3 is CASSLQGSEPQHF. As DNA, the CDR3 is TGTGCCAGCAGCTTACAGGGGTCAGAGCCCCAGCATTTT.

The chain combines TRBV6-5 with TRBJ1-6, with 9 positions matching TRBD1. With V trimmed by 2 bases and J by 9 bases, 5 bases remained unmatched. The CDR3 covers 15 residues. The germline V gene has CDR1 MNHEY and CDR2 SVGAGI. CDR3 DNA sequence: TGTGCCAGCAGTTACCAACGACAGGGGGGTTCACCCCTCCACTTT. It specifies CASSYQRQGGSPLHF.

The CDR3 coding sequence is TGTGCCAGCAGTTACTCGATGTTCGGGACCCAGTACTTC. Translated, it gives CASSYSMFGTQYF. The rearrangement links TRBV6-5 to TRBJ2-5; no reliable D call. The ends were cut back, 0 bases at V and 7 bases at J, with 9 bases in the middle. CDR3 length: 13 amino acids. Germline V gene data show CDR1 as MNHEY and CDR2 as SVGAGI.

The chain couples TRBV19 to TRBJ2-3, with D uncertain. The CDR3 is made up of 11 amino acids. Germline V gene sequence: CDR1 LNHDA, CDR2 SQIVND (reference sequence). V lost 3 bases, J lost 4 bases, and 2 bases lay in between. The CDR3 here is CASSIADTQYF. CDR3 sequence (DNA): TGTGCCAGTAGTATTGCAGATACGCAGTATTTT.

The table lists this clone with a count of one. The chain is built from TRBV12-3 or TRBV12-4 and TRBJ2-4; a possible D gene is TRBD1 (6 bases). The CDR3 totals 13 residues. V lost 5 bases and J 4 bases, leaving 9 bases between the germline ends. In nucleotides, the CDR3 is TGTGCCAGCAGTCCTGGACAGAAAAACATTCAGTACTTC. Amino acid sequence: CASSPGQKNIQYF.

This rearrangement joins TRBV5-6 to TRBJ2-6; D call uncertain. The germline gives CDR1 SGHDT, CDR2 YYEEEE. Trimming took 1 base from V and 3 from J, leaving 5 bases between them. There are 14 residues in the CDR3. CDR3 sequence (DNA): TGTGCCAGCAGCTTGCCGAGTGGGGCCAACGTCCTGACTTTC. Its translation: CASSLPSGANVLTF.

V is TRBV27 and J is TRBJ1-2; 8 nucleotides agree with TRBD1. Trimming took 2 bases from V and 5 from J; bases not matched to a gene: 4. Germline V gene data show CDR1 as MNHEY and CDR2 as SMNVEV (reference sequence). The CDR3 is 14 amino acids. CDR3 amino acids: CASSLGTGGYGYTF. For the CDR3, the DNA is TGTGCCAGCAGTTTAGGAACAGGGGGATATGGCTACACCTTC.

This clone was seen just once. V usage is TRBV28 and J usage is TRBJ1-2; D call uncertain. Per germline, CDR1 MDHEN and CDR2 SYDVKM. Trimming removed 5 bases from V and 5 bases from J, with 15 bases in between. This CDR3 is built from 14 residues. CDR3 bases: TGTGCCAGCAGTCCTTGGACGGCCGGGTATGGCTACACCTTC. Its translation is CASSPWTAGYGYTF.

This chain connects TRBV30 to TRBJ2-1; D is uncertain. This CDR3 is built from 13 residues. Trimming removed 4 bases from V and 6 bases from J, with 13 bases in between. Per the germline V gene, CDR1 is GTSNPN and CDR2 is SVGIG (reference sequence). The CDR3 region has the DNA TGTGCCTGGACGAAAACGTCCACCAATGAGCAGTTCTTC. Protein product: CAWTKTSTNEQFF.

This clone was observed once. This chain links TRBV5-1 with TRBJ1-1, with TRBD1 matching over 9 bases. Per the germline V gene, CDR1 is SGHRS and CDR2 is YFSETQ. This CDR3 comprises 15 residues. With V trimmed by 0 bases and J by 1 base, 1 base remained unmatched. CDR3 residues: CASSLDRGPNTEAFF. As DNA, the CDR3 is TGCGCCAGCAGCTTGGACAGGGGGCCGAACACTGAAGCTTTCTTT.

This clone is a singleton in its sample. The chain uses TRBV10-3 and TRBJ2-2; TRBD2 might be the D (5 bases). The CDR3 runs to 15 residues. Per the germline V gene, CDR1 is ENHRY and CDR2 is SYGVKD. Trimming stripped 5 bases from V and 0 bases from J, with 10 bases between. In DNA, the CDR3 is TGTGCCATCAGTTCGGACTCAGCGAACACCGGGGAGCTGTTTTTT. Amino acid sequence: CAISSDSANTGELFF.

The chain has TRBV4-2 and TRBJ2-5, with 10 bases aligning to TRBD2. With V trimmed by 0 bases and J by 6 bases, 7 bases remained unmatched. This CDR3 region has 16 residues. Germline CDR1 reads LGHNA; CDR2 reads YNFKEQ. The CDR3 sequence: CASSQESLAGAKTQYF. The CDR3 bases are TGTGCCAGCAGCCAAGAGAGCCTAGCGGGGGCGAAGACCCAGTACTTC.

The chain uses TRBV12-3 or TRBV12-4 and TRBJ1-1; D unresolved. Trimming stripped 1 base from V and 5 bases from J, with 8 bases between. CDR3 length: 13 residues. CDR3 nucleotides: TGTGCCAGCAGTTTAGGGACGTCTACTGAAGCTTTCTTT. It encodes CASSLGTSTEAFF.

CDR3 sequence reads: CASSSGTALEKLFF. The DNA of the CDR3 is TGTGCCAGCAGCAGCGGGACAGCGCTTGAAAAACTGTTTTTT. The rearrangement links TRBV5-4 to TRBJ1-4, with 7 positions matching TRBD1. Germline CDR1 SGHNT, CDR2 YYREEE (reference sequence). This CDR3 has 14 amino acids. Trimming took 4 bases from V and 7 from J; bases not matched to a gene: 7.

V usage is TRBV7-3 and J usage is TRBJ2-3; TRBD2 is a possible D gene (7 bases). V lost 2 bases and J 5 bases, leaving 14 bases between the germline ends. The length of the CDR3 is 15 residues. CDR1 SGHTA and CDR2 FQGTGA come from the germline V gene. The CDR3 loop reads CASSLGGGRGDTQYF. CDR3 nucleotide sequence: TGTGCCAGCAGCTTAGGCGGGGGCCGGGGAGATACGCAGTATTTT. Filled out from reference TRBV7-3 and TRBJ2-3, the complete variable domain reads GAGVSQTPSNKVTEKGKYVELRCDPISGHTALYWYRQSLGQGPEFLIYFQGTGAADDSGLPNDRFFAVRPEGSVSTLKIQRTERGDSAVYLCASSLGGGRGDTQYFGPGTRLTVL.